Listed below are T cell receptor beta chains from one sample, sequenced in a study of cytomegalovirus exposure and HLA in healthy donors. Assay: immunoSEQ multiplex PCR; the TCRdb copy retains only in-frame clones and omits some. The table records fewer than 140,000 clones, about 88% of them present only once. The sequencing input was PBMCs. Receptors were obtained from a woman younger than 35 in good health and CMV-seropositive. Each CDR3 is given with its conserved first and last residue. The D gene is left open where the match is weak. The listing skips clone size in some rows; elsewhere it reads once, few, many or a size class.

TRBJ2-7 | . | TRBV27 | . | 14 | CASSSTGSSYEQYF | TGTGCCAGCAGTTCAACAGGGAGCTCCTACGAGCAGTACTTC
TRBJ1-6 | . | TRBV27 | . | 17 | CASRDGLISPYNSPLHF | TGTGCCAGCAGAGACGGACTCATAAGCCCCTATAATTCACCCCTCCACTTT
TRBJ2-6 | . | TRBV6-4 | . | 15 | CASSEDSSGANVLTF | TGTGCCAGCAGTGAGGACAGCTCTGGGGCCAACGTCCTGACTTTC
TRBJ2-7 | few | TRBV19 | TRBD1 | 15 | CASTGARGPPYEQYF | TGTGCCAGTACCGGCGCAAGGGGGCCACCCTACGAGCAGTACTTC
TRBJ2-5 | . | TRBV2 | TRBD2 | 14 | CASSEVAGVETQYF | TGTGCCAGCAGTGAAGTTGCGGGGGTAGAGACCCAGTACTTC
TRBJ1-1 | . | TRBV10-3 | . | 13 | CAISPFEGNEAFF | TGTGCCATCAGTCCCTTTGAGGGCAATGAAGCTTTCTTT
TRBJ2-1 | . | TRBV2 | TRBD2 | 15 | CASSPTSGGIDEQFF | TGTGCCAGCAGCCCTACTAGCGGGGGGATTGATGAGCAGTTCTTC
TRBJ1-5 | . | TRBV4-1 | . | 15 | CASSQTLHGGSPQHF | TGCGCCAGCAGCCAAACCCTCCACGGGGGGTCGCCCCAGCATTTT
TRBJ1-1 | . | TRBV7-9 | . | 13 | CASSSAKLTEAFF | TGTGCCAGCAGCTCCGCGAAACTCACTGAAGCTTTCTTT
TRBJ1-5 | . | TRBV27 | . | 14 | CASSLVSGYQPQHF | TGTGCCAGCAGTTTGGTGAGCGGTTATCAGCCCCAGCATTTT
TRBJ2-3 | . | TRBV6-5 | . | 12 | CASSSGWDTQYF | TGTGCCAGCAGTTCCGGGTGGGATACGCAGTATTTT
TRBJ2-7 | . | TRBV6-1 | . | 14 | CASRDRDKGYEQYF | TGTGCCAGCAGAGACCGGGACAAGGGATACGAGCAGTACTTC
TRBJ1-2 | . | TRBV28 | . | 14 | CASSFRGTYYGYTF | TGTGCCAGCAGTTTCCGGGGTACCTACTATGGCTACACCTTC
TRBJ1-2 | . | TRBV11-2 | . | 15 | CASSLDPGSYYGYTF | TGTGCCAGCAGCTTAGATCCGGGAAGCTACTATGGCTACACCTTC
TRBJ2-3 | . | TRBV7-9 | . | 16 | CASSLAGSGDTDTQYF | TGTGCCAGCAGCTTAGCGGGAAGCGGTGACACAGATACGCAGTATTTT
TRBJ2-7 | few | TRBV28 | TRBD1 | 13 | CASSRQGLYEQYF | TGTGCCAGCAGTAGACAGGGGCTCTACGAGCAGTACTTC
TRBJ1-4 | few | TRBV2 | . | 13 | CASSEARDEKLFF | TGTGCCAGCAGTGAAGCGAGGGATGAAAAACTGTTTTTT
TRBJ1-6 | few | TRBV14 | . | 15 | CASSQGRTDVSPLHF | TGTGCCAGCAGCCAAGGAAGGACAGATGTTTCACCCCTCCACTTT
TRBJ2-3 | . | TRBV4-1 | TRBD2 | 16 | CASSQVASGGTDTQYF | TGCGCCAGCAGCCAAGTGGCTAGCGGGGGCACAGATACGCAGTATTTT